The present T cell receptor (beta chain) was sequenced within a study of blood T cell repertoires in COVID-19. In the study overall: Italy, Spain and the United States were the sources of the convalescent and acute COVID-19 samples. PBMCs, B-cell-depleted T cells, or T cells were the source of the cDNA or gDNA that made up the material.

Authors' data handling: Amplifying reference gene primers gave estimates of nucleated cell counts. Sequencing used immunoSEQ multiplex PCR; TCRdb keeps in-frame clones, though not all of them. Clone size and the V and J calls come from that table; the DNA yielded D and trimming. Of roughly 79,000 clones in the sample, roughly 80% were seen once. The CDR3 runs to 15 residues. Germline V gene lookup returns CDR1 SGHRS and CDR2 YFSETQ. The V gene end was trimmed by 2 bases and the J gene end by 0 bases; junction bases not matched to a gene: 4. The clonotype comes from a man in his sixties with active or convalescent COVID-19. The chain carries TRBV5-1 and TRBJ1-2; 7 bases are a match to TRBD1. The material sequenced was peripheral blood. The CDR3 sequence: CASSLQGRTNYGYTF. In DNA, the CDR3 is TGCGCCAGCAGCTTACAGGGGCGAACTAACTATGGCTACACCTTC.